This TCR beta chain comes out of a study of T-cell memory formation after mild COVID-19 (dated by TCRdb to about 2021). General notes on the study: TCR sequence clusters from the two donors were found to be largely donor specific. In a couple of donors, T-cell clones that expanded and contracted after mild COVID-19 were tracked by sequencing TCRalpha and TCRbeta repertoires over time. The cohort was made up of two young adult volunteers, one female and one male, who were previously healthy. Results the study describes overall, beyond this receptor: Only two mild cases were covered by the study, and larger cohorts that include severe cases with pre-infection samples were considered necessary. Some responding clones were found in pre-infection memory, which suggests that pre-existing cross-reactive memory T cells took part in the SARS-CoV-2 response. Whether the second-wave clones peaking on day 37 were SARS-CoV-2 specific was not confirmed. Clones that contracted from day 15 to 85 showed balanced CD4/CD8 phenotypes, whereas a second wave of clones that expanded from day 15 to 37 leaned towards CD4+. Contracting CD4+ clones turned up mainly in the CM and EM memory subsets, whereas EMRA was where CD8+ clones were enriched.

Ficoll-Paque density gradient centrifugation was the method used to isolate PBMCs. Sequencing was carried out with an Illumina NovaSeq 6000. TCRalpha and TCRbeta cDNA libraries were built by 5'RACE with constant-segment primers, adding sample barcodes and unique molecular identifiers. Trizol reagent was used to extract RNA from every sample. The libraries were amplified in two PCR steps, and the second step added a second sample barcode and Illumina TruSeq adapters. Sequencing of libraries was performed on an Illumina NovaSeq with 2 x 150 bp paired-end reads. In the source study's methods: The reads were demultiplexed and collapsed into UMI-guided consensus sequences using migec v1.2.7. With mixcr v2.1.11, UMI consensuses were aligned to TRA and TRB V and J templates and assembled into clonotypes. A clonotype was counted as expanded or contracted only when both edgeR and NoisET called the clonotype significant, with the noise models trained on biological replicates. For edgeR calls, a false discovery rate-adjusted p below 0.01 and a log2 fold-change threshold of 1 were applied. As an exploratory analysis of dynamics, PCA with hierarchical clustering was applied to max-normalized trajectories of the 1000 most abundant clonotypes. Separately sequenced CD4+ and CD8+ repertoires were used to assign the CD4 or CD8 phenotype of responding clones. Clones were called with MiXCR by TCRdb after fastp trimmed the public reads at Q25, and only in-frame beta chains were retained. Identical CDR3 protein sequences are pooled into one entry, listed with their most common genes and DNA. These V and J calls derive from TCRdb rather than the authors' analysis. The sample table contains fewer than 250,000 distinct CDR3 sequences; only one count was recorded for approximately 20% of them. Of the sample, 2.4% is held by the ten largest clones.

Details on this clonotype: Its recognized antigen is unknown. Per-nucleotide qualities are absent, and no much larger clonotype sits a single base away.

This TCR was sampled from an adult woman who had mild COVID-19 (a few samples of this study predate the infection). The sample titles of this study are shuffled in the database, so cell type and time point are left out; the donor was told from shared clones. Sequencing was done on a sample of PBMCs or a T cell subset sorted from them (not recorded which).

The CDR3 reads CASSQGLAGGNEQFF. The sequenced DNA is TGTGCCAGCAGCCAGGGACTAGCGGGAGGCAATGAGCAGTTCTTC. The chain is encoded by TRBV12-3 or TRBV12-4 joined to TRBJ2-1; 15 central bases correspond to TRBD2. There are 15 amino acids in the CDR3, from cysteine to phenylalanine inclusive. Left in the record is the CDR3 DNA by itself, 45 bases read in frame from the first base. Clipping removes 6 bases from V and 6 bases from J, with 3 as the unmatched junction base count.